This TCR beta chain was observed in a study of cytomegalovirus exposure and HLA in healthy donors. The PCR employed 60 Vbeta primers together with 13 Jbeta primers. The assay was immunoSEQ multiplex PCR, and TCRdb's table has in-frame clones only and misses some. The table includes 60,000 to 75,000 clones, around 73% detected once. Sequenced sample: PBMCs. The receptor was isolated from a man in his fifties in good health and CMV-seronegative.

The CDR3 loop is CAWSGLARPARDTQYF. CDR3 bases: TGTGCCTGGAGTGGACTAGCGAGGCCTGCCCGAGATACGCAGTATTTT. This chain uses TRBV30 with TRBJ2-3, with 8 bases identical to TRBD2. The CDR3 has 16 residues. Per the germline V gene, CDR1 is GTSNPN and CDR2 is SVGIG (reference sequence). J gave up 5 bases and V 1 base, and 11 bases lay outside the gene matches.